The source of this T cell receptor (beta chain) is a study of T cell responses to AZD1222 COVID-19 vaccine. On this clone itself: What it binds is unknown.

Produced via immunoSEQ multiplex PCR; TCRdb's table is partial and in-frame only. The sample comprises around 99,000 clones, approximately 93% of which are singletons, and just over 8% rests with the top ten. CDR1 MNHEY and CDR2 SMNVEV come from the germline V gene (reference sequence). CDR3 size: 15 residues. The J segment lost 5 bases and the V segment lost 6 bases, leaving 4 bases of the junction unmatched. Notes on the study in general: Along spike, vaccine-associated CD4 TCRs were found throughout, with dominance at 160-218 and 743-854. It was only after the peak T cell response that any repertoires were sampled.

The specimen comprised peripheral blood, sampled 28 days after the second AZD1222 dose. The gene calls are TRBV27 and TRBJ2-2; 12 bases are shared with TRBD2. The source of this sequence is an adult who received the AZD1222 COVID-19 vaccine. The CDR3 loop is CASSLLAGGTGELFF. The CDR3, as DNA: TGTGCCAGCAGCCTACTAGCGGGAGGTACCGGGGAGCTGTTTTTT.